Presented here are 19 T cell receptor beta chains from one specimen sequenced in a study of blood T cell repertoires in COVID-19. Generated by immunoSEQ multiplex PCR, the TCRdb table keeps only in-frame clones and is missing some. The sample has fewer than 350,000 clones, around nine tenths seen once; the top ten hold roughly 6.2%. Sequencing used PBMCs or T cells enriched from blood (not recorded which). The receptors were gathered from a woman between 40 and 55 years old who had recovered from COVID-19.

The chain uses TRBV3-1 (or the pseudogene TRBV3-2) and TRBJ1-4; no reliable D call. The CDR3 is made up of 15 amino acids. In germline, CDR1 is LGHDT, CDR2 YNNKEL (reference sequence). V lost 4 bases and J 0 bases, leaving 9 bases between the germline ends. The CDR3 region is CASSPMGTTNEKLFF. CDR3 coding DNA: TGTGCCAGCAGCCCAATGGGCACAACTAATGAAAAACTGTTTTTT.

V gene TRBV2 combines with J gene TRBJ2-6; D is perhaps TRBD1 (6 bases). Trimming took 7 bases from V and 4 from J, leaving 8 bases between them. CDR3 length equals 13 residues. Germline lookup yields CDR1 SNHLY and CDR2 FYNNEI. As DNA, the CDR3 is TGTGCCAGCATGGGGGCGGGGGCCAACGTCCTGACTTTC. It specifies CASMGAGANVLTF.

This clone was counted between two and nine times. V usage is TRBV9 and J usage is TRBJ2-1; 11 bases agree with TRBD2. The CDR3 spans 16 residues. V lost 3 bases and J lost 7; bases outside the gene matches: 9. Germline values: CDR1 SGDLS, CDR2 YYNGEE. As DNA, the CDR3 is TGTGCCAGCAGCGAGAGGATAGCGGGAGGGAATAATGAGCAGTTCTTC. Translating it yields CASSERIAGGNNEQFF.

The chain links TRBV28 to TRBJ1-5; TRBD1 might be the D (6 bases). The germline V gene has CDR1 MDHEN and CDR2 SYDVKM. Trimming pared 7 bases from V and 1 base from J, leaving 14 bases between. This CDR3 spans 15 amino acids. CDR3 in amino acids: CASITDRRSNQPQHF. CDR3 coding DNA: TGTGCCAGCATAACAGACAGGAGGAGCAATCAGCCCCAGCATTTT. Together with reference TRBV28 and TRBJ1-5, the CDR3 gives the full variable domain: DVKVTQSSRYLVKRTGEKVFLECVQDMDHENMFWYRQDPGLGLRLIYFSYDVKMKEKGDIPEGYSVSREKKERFSLILESASTNQTSMYLCASITDRRSNQPQHFGDGTRLSIL.

The J gene is TRBJ1-6, the V gene TRBV20-1, with D tentatively TRBD1 (6 bases). V was cut by 3 bases and J by 10 bases, with 16 bases left in between. Germline V CDR1 and CDR2: DFQATT, SNEGSKA (reference sequence). The CDR3 has 14 amino acids. CDR3 region: CSASPQGRESPLHF. The CDR3 bases are TGCAGTGCTAGTCCTCAGGGGCGAGAGTCACCCCTCCACTTT.

V is TRBV15 and J is TRBJ1-4, with 11 bases lining up with TRBD1. Germline CDR1 LNHNV, CDR2 YYDKDF (reference sequence). The J segment lost 5 bases and the V segment lost 1 base, leaving 6 bases of the junction unmatched. The CDR3 is 17 residues long. CDR3 sequence: CATSRADRGRRNEKLFF. The CDR3 bases are TGTGCCACCAGCAGAGCGGACAGGGGGCGCCGAAATGAAAAACTGTTTTTT. Drawing the rest from reference TRBV15 and TRBJ1-4, the complete variable domain is DAMVIQNPRYQVTQFGKPVTLSCSQTLNHNVMYWYQQKSSQAPKLLFHYYDKDFNNEADTPDNFQSRRPNTSFCFLDIRSPGLGDTAMYLCATSRADRGRRNEKLFFGSGTQLSVL.

The rearrangement uses TRBV27 and TRBJ1-2, with D perhaps matching TRBD1 (6 bases). The CDR3 has 14 amino acids. Trimming took 5 bases from V and 8 from J, leaving 18 bases between them. Germline-derived CDR1 and CDR2 are MNHEY and SMNVEV (reference sequence). The CDR3 region has the DNA TGTGCCAGCAGTCCGGCGGGGGGGCGGAGGGGCTACACCTTC. Translation: CASSPAGGRRGYTF.

The genes are TRBV6-5 and TRBJ2-7, with 8 bases aligning to TRBD1. The germline gives CDR1 MNHEY, CDR2 SVGAGI. The CDR3 has 16 amino acids. The ends lost 4 bases at V and 0 bases at J; junction bases unmatched: 8. In DNA form, the CDR3 reads TGTGCCAGCAGTTTGGGTTCCAGGGGGCTCTCCTACGAGCAGTACTTC. This sequence encodes CASSLGSRGLSYEQYF.

This chain connects TRBV5-1 to TRBJ2-5, with TRBD2 matching 9 bases. V lost 2 bases and J lost 3; bases outside the gene matches: 2. This CDR3 is 14 amino acids long. Germline values: CDR1 SGHRS, CDR2 YFSETQ. This CDR3 is CASSFRLAEETQYF. CDR3 DNA sequence: TGCGCCAGCAGCTTTCGACTAGCGGAAGAGACCCAGTACTTC.

The gene calls are TRBV9 and TRBJ2-1, with no clear D. The CDR3 has 11 residues. Looked up from germline, CDR1 is SGDLS and CDR2 is YYNGEE. The V end was cut by 2 bases, the J end by 5 bases, with 2 bases between. CDR3 loop: CASSVDNEQFF. The CDR3 bases are TGTGCCAGCAGCGTCGACAATGAGCAGTTCTTC.

This clone was seen more than once but under ten times. The chain has TRBV3-1 (or the pseudogene TRBV3-2) and TRBJ2-5; no clear D gene. This CDR3 is 15 amino acids long. Germline CDR1 reads LGHDT; CDR2 reads YNNKEL (reference sequence). V was trimmed by 1 base and J by 2 bases, leaving 11 bases between them. The CDR3 region is CASSQGPTVQETQYF. The CDR3 region has the DNA TGTGCCAGCAGCCAAGGGCCCACCGTACAAGAGACCCAGTACTTC.

This clone was found many times. The chain joins TRBV28 to TRBJ1-2; 7 bases agree with TRBD1. CDR3 length: 14 residues. The trim removed 3 bases at V and 6 bases at J, leaving 7 bases unmatched. Germline lookup yields CDR1 MDHEN and CDR2 SYDVKM. CDR3 in DNA: TGTGCCAGCAGTTTGGGTACAGGGGAGGATGGCTACACCTTC. Its protein is CASSLGTGEDGYTF.

The chain carries TRBV3-1 (or the pseudogene TRBV3-2) and TRBJ2-1; TRBD2 matches at 12 bases. J was trimmed by 5 bases and V by 4 bases; bases with no gene match: 6. The CDR3 consists of 16 residues. Germline values: CDR1 LGHDT, CDR2 YNNKEL (reference sequence). The CDR3 DNA follows: TGTGCCAGCAGCCGGAGGACTAGCGGGGCGAACAATGAGCAGTTCTTC. Translating gives CASSRRTSGANNEQFF.

This chain joins TRBV5-6 and TRBJ2-1, with D possibly matching TRBD1 (6 bases). Per the germline V gene, CDR1 is SGHDT and CDR2 is YYEEEE. V lost 4 bases and J lost 3, with 8 bases in between. CDR3 length: 13 residues. CDR3 amino acids: CASSLQGYNEQFF. CDR3 DNA: TGTGCCAGCAGCCTACAGGGCTACAATGAGCAGTTCTTC.

The gene calls are TRBV28 and TRBJ1-5; possible D gene TRBD1, 5 bases. V dropped 6 bases and J dropped 0 bases, with 6 bases sitting between them. The CDR3 runs to 13 residues. Germline V gene sequence: CDR1 MDHEN, CDR2 SYDVKM. The CDR3 protein is CASRQVSNQPQHF. As DNA, the CDR3 is TGTGCCAGCAGACAGGTTAGCAATCAGCCCCAGCATTTT.

The gene calls are TRBV4-1 and TRBJ1-5; D perhaps matches TRBD1 (6 bases). V was clipped by 0 bases and J by 2 bases, with 17 bases between them. CDR1 is MGHRA, CDR2 YSYEKL, per germline. The CDR3 runs 18 residues. CDR3 amino acids: CASSQDPAGVRGNQPQHF. In DNA form, the CDR3 reads TGCGCCAGCAGCCAAGACCCTGCAGGGGTCCGGGGCAATCAGCCCCAGCATTTT.

The chain couples TRBV7-9 to TRBJ2-1; TRBD2 is a possible D gene (6 bases). The germline V gene encodes CDR1 SEHNR and CDR2 FQNEAQ (reference sequence). The CDR3 contains 13 residues. V lost 6 bases and J lost 6, with 12 bases in between. The CDR3 region has the DNA TGTGCCAGCAGTAACCTGCGGGGCAATGAGCAGTTCTTC. Its protein is CASSNLRGNEQFF. Variable domain in full (rest from reference TRBV7-9 and TRBJ2-1): DTGVSQNPRHKITKRGQNVTFRCDPISEHNRLYWYRQTLGQGPEFLTYFQNEAQLEKSRLLSDRFSAERPKGSFSTLEIQRTEQGDSAMYLCASSNLRGNEQFFGPGTRLTVL.

A single count supports this clone. CDR3: CASREGREGQHF. The DNA of the CDR3 is TGTGCCAGCAGAGAGGGCAGGGAGGGCCAGCATTTT. The V and J genes are TRBV6-5 and TRBJ1-5; TRBD1 is a possible D gene (5 bases). Trimming removed 6 bases at V and 12 bases at J, with 15 bases between. The CDR3 totals 12 residues. Germline V gene sequence: CDR1 MNHEY, CDR2 SVGAGI.

The chain couples TRBV5-1 to TRBJ2-1; D possibly corresponds to TRBD1 (6 bases). Trimming pared 4 bases from V and 8 bases from J, leaving 13 bases between. The CDR3 consists of 13 residues. Germline CDR1 reads SGHRS; CDR2 reads YFSETQ. CDR3 nucleotide sequence: TGCGCCAGCAGCACCACACAGGGCGATGAGCAGTTCTTC. Protein: CASSTTQGDEQFF.